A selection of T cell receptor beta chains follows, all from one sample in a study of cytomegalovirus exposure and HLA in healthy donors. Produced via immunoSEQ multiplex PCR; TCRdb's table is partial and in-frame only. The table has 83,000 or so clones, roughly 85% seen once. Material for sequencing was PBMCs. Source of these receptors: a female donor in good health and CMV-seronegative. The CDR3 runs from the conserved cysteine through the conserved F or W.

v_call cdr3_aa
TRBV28 CASSLAGGLQETQYF
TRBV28 CASLRGGNTEAFF
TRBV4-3 CASSQGQANYGYTF
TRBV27 CASSLITGSNEKLFF
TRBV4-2 CASSQDPPGLGTIQYF
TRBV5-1 CASNPGVGGYEQYF
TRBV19 CASSIRRGVGQGASVNQPQHF
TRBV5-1 CASSLAPDSGNTIYF
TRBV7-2 CASSSRQGWGYTF
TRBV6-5 CASSYGQGGDTEAFF
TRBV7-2 CASSRQGLLYGYTF
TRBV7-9 CASSLRVAREGLNEQFF
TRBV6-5 CASSYSVGGASYEQYF
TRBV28 CASSFPGGGQETQYF
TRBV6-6 CASSYKRGNPTDTQYF
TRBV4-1 CASSLTVTPSGGAEFDEQFF
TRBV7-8 CASSFRDRGRKETQYF
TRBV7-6 CASSLGQGNEKLFF
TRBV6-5 CASSYEAGESGYTF
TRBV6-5 CASRQPGGRHEQYF
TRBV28 CASSSLPGQGNQPQHF
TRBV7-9 CSSSLAMGPYGYTF
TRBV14 CASSGRRGDRTPSYEQYF
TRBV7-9 CASSRLAGGNEQFF
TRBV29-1 CSAPGLAGGVNEQFF
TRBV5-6 CASSLAGANTIYF
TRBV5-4 CASSPGTGGEQYF